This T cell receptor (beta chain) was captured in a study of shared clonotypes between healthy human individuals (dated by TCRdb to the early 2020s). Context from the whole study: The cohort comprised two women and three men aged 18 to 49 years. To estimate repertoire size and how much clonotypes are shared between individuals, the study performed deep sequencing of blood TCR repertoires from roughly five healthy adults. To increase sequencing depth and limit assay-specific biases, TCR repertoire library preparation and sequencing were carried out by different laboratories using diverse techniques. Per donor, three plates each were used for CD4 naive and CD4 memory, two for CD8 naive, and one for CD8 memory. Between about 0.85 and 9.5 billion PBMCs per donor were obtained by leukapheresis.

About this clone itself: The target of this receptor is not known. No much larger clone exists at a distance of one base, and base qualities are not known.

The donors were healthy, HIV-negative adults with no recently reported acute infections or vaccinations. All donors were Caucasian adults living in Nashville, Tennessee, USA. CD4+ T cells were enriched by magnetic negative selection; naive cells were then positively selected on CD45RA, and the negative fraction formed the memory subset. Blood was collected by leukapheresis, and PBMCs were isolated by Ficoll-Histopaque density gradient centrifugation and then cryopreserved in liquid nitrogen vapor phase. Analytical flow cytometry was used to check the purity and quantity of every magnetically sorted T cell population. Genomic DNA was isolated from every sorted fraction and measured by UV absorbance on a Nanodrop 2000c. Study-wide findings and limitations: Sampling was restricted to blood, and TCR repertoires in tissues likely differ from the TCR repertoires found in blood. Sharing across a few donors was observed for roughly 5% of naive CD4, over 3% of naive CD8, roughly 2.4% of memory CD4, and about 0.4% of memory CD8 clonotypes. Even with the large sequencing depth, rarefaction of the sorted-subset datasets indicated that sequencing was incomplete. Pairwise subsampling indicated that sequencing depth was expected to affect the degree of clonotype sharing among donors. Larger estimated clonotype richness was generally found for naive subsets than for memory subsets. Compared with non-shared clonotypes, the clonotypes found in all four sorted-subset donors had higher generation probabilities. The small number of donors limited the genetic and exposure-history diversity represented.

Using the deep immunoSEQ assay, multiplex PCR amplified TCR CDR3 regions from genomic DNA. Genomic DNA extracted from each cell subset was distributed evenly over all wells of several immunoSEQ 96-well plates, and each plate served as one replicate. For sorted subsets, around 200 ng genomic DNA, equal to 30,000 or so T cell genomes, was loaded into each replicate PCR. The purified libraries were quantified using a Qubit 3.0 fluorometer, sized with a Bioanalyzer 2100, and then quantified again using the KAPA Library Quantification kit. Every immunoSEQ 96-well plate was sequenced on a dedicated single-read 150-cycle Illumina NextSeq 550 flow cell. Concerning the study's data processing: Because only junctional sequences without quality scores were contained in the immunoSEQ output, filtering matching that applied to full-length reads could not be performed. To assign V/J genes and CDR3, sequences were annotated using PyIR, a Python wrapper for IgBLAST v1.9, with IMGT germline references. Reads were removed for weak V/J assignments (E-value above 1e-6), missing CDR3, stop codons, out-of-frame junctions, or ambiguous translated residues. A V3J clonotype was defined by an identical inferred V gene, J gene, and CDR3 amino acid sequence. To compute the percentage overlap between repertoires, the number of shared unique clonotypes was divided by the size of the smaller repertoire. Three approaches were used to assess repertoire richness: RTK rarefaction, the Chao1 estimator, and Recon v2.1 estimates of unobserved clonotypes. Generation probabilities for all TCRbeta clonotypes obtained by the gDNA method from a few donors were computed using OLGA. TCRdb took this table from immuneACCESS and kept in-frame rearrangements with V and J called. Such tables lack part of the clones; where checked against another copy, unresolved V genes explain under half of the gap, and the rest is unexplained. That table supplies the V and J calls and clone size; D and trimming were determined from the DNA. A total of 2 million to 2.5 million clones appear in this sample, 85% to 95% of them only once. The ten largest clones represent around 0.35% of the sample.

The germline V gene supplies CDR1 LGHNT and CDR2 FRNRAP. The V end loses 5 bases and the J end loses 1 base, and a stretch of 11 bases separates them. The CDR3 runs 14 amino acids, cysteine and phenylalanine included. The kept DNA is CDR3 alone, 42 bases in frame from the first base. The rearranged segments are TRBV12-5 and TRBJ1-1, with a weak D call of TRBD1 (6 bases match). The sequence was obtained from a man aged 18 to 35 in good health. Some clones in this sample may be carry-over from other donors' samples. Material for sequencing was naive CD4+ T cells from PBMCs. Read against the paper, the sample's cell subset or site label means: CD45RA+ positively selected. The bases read TGTGCTAGTGGTCGCGGACAGTCGAACACTGAAGCTTTCTTT. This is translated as CASGRGQSNTEAFF.